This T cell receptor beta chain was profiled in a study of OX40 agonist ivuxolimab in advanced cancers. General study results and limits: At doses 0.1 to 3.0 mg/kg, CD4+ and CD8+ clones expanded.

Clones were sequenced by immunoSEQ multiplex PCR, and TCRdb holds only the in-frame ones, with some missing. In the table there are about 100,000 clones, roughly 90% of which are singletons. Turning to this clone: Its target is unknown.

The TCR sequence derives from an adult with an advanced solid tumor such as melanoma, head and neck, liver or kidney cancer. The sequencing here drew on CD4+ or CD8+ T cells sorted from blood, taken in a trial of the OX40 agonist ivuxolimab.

This chain's CDR3 is CASSTGGSSDGYTF. CDR3 bases: TGTGCCAGCAGTACAGGGGGGTCGAGCGATGGCTACACCTTC. J is TRBJ1-2 and V is TRBV28; 8 nucleotides align to TRBD1. The V gene end was trimmed by 5 bases and the J gene end by 6 bases; junction bases not matched to a gene: 8. Germline lookup yields CDR1 MDHEN and CDR2 SYDVKM. The length of the CDR3 is 14 residues.